The 12 T cell receptor beta chains below all came from one sample that was sequenced in a study of blood T cell repertoires in COVID-19. Libraries were prepared by immunoSEQ multiplex PCR; TCRdb keeps only in-frame clonotypes and omits some of them. The sample has more than 150,000 clones, just under 90% seen once. The sample taken for sequencing was peripheral blood. Every receptor here comes from a woman aged 18-29 years who had recovered from COVID-19.

The chain carries TRBV5-6 and TRBJ2-1; TRBD2 agrees at 12 bases. Germline-derived CDR1 and CDR2 are SGHDT and YYEEEE. The CDR3 extends over 14 amino acids. V lost 7 bases, J lost 6 bases, and 5 bases stayed unmatched. CDR3 region: CASLLAGGPNEQFF. In DNA form, the CDR3 reads TGTGCCAGCCTTCTAGCGGGGGGGCCCAATGAGCAGTTCTTC.

The chain carries TRBV5-4 and TRBJ1-6, with TRBD1 identical over 9 bases. There are 18 residues in the CDR3. V shed 4 bases, J shed 1 base, and the junction held 9 bases outside the gene matches. Germline V lookup: CDR1 SGHNT, CDR2 YYREEE (reference sequence). The CDR3 reads CASSKAGTGPSYNSPLHF. The CDR3 DNA reads as TGTGCCAGCAGCAAGGCCGGGACAGGGCCATCCTATAATTCACCCCTCCACTTT.

This clone has a handful of counts. The V call is TRBV5-5, the J call TRBJ2-2, with 10 bases that match TRBD2. Germline-derived CDR1 and CDR2 are SGHKS and YYEKEE (reference sequence). V lost 2 bases to trimming and J lost 5 bases; unmatched junction nucleotides: 3. This CDR3 has 15 amino acids. CDR3 residues: CASSLRTSGTGELFF. The CDR3, as DNA: TGTGCCAGCAGCTTACGGACTAGCGGAACCGGGGAGCTGTTTTTT.

The J gene is TRBJ1-6, the V gene TRBV11-2, with D possibly being TRBD1 (6 bases). Germline CDR1 and CDR2: SGHAT and FQNNGV. Trimming shortened V by 6 bases and J by 0 bases, and 6 bases separated the two germline ends. This CDR3 is built from 14 residues. The CDR3: CASRDSSYNSPLHF. DNA of the CDR3: TGTGCCAGCAGGGACAGCTCCTATAATTCACCCCTCCACTTT.

The rearrangement links TRBV6-6 to TRBJ1-1; TRBD1 agrees at 8 bases. V was clipped by 6 bases and J by 5 bases; unmatched bases: 8. The CDR3 has 14 residues. Germline loops: CDR1 MNHNY, CDR2 SVGAGI (reference sequence). DNA of the CDR3: TGTGCCAGCAGATCAACAGGGGGTGCGACTGAAGCTTTCTTT. As protein: CASRSTGGATEAFF.

The gene calls are TRBV19 and TRBJ2-1; D not resolved. CDR1 LNHDA and CDR2 SQIVND come from the germline V gene (reference sequence). Between the trimmed V and J ends, which lost 6 bases and 7 bases, there was a span of 13 bases. The CDR3 sequence is 13 residues long. The CDR3 sequence: CASSPLSRNEQFF. Here the CDR3 DNA reads TGTGCCAGTAGCCCCCTCTCCCGGAATGAGCAGTTCTTC.

The V and J genes are TRBV10-3 and TRBJ2-5; D gene uncertain. CDR1 and CDR2 from the germline V gene are ENHRY and SYGVKD. Trimming shortened V by 4 bases and J by 0 bases, and 18 bases separated the two germline ends. The CDR3 is 17 amino acids. The chain's CDR3 is CAISGGTAGWDQETQYF. The CDR3 DNA reads TGTGCCATCAGTGGTGGAACGGCAGGATGGGACCAAGAGACCCAGTACTTC.

The chain combines TRBV19 with TRBJ2-7; 8 bases fit TRBD1. V shed 4 bases, J shed 1 base, and the junction held 3 bases outside the gene matches. From germline, CDR1 is LNHDA and CDR2 SQIVND (reference sequence). This CDR3 has 14 amino acids. This chain's CDR3 is CASSSRQGSYEQYF. As DNA, the CDR3 is TGTGCCAGTAGTAGTCGACAGGGGTCCTACGAGCAGTACTTC.

The chain is built from TRBV7-8 and TRBJ2-3, with TRBD2 as a possible D gene (6 bases). The germline CDR1 and CDR2 sequences are SGHVS and FQNEAQ. There are 15 residues in the CDR3. Trimming removed 4 bases from V and 8 bases from J, with 19 bases in between. CDR3 in amino acids: CASSSWTGVDGTQYF. The CDR3 DNA follows: TGTGCCAGCAGCTCCTGGACGGGGGTAGATGGTACGCAGTATTTT.

V usage is TRBV4-1 and J usage is TRBJ1-3, with unresolved D. Germline V CDR1 and CDR2: MGHRA, YSYEKL. Trimming cost V 7 bases and J 0 bases, with 10 bases left between them. The CDR3 loop spans 14 amino acids. The CDR3 nucleotides are TGCGCCAGCAAGGCGGTCAGCTCTGGAAACACCATATATTTT. The encoded protein is CASKAVSSGNTIYF.

In DNA form, the CDR3 reads TGTGCCAGCAGCTTAGTAGTCTCAGATACGCAGTATTTT. Encoded protein: CASSLVVSDTQYF. The rearrangement joins TRBV7-7 to TRBJ2-3, with D unclear. The CDR3 contains 13 residues. Trimming stripped 1 base from V and 4 bases from J, with 6 bases between. The germline CDR1 and CDR2 sequences are SSHAT and FNYEAQ (reference sequence).

This chain connects TRBV9 to TRBJ2-6; D is ambiguous. V lost 3 bases, J lost 5 bases, and 9 bases lay in between. This CDR3 has 14 residues. Germline V gives CDR1 SGDLS, CDR2 YYNGEE. Written as DNA, the CDR3 is TGTGCCAGCAGCGCCCCCCACAGGGCCAACGTCCTGACTTTC. Translating it yields CASSAPHRANVLTF. The entire variable domain, with the rest obtained from reference TRBV9 and TRBJ2-6, is as follows: DSGVTQTPKHLITATGQRVTLRCSPRSGDLSVYWYQQSLDQGLQFLIQYYNGEERAKGNILERFSAQQFPDLHSELNLSSLELGDSALYFCASSAPHRANVLTFGAGSRLTVL.